A single sample is the source of the 7 T cell receptor beta chains below, sequenced in a study of blood T cells in healthy people across ages. PCR was performed a second time for about 7 to 11 cycles using a sample-barcoded 5' primer and a J-beta primer mix. TCRdb analysed the 5' RACE reads with MiXCR anew, one entry per CDR3 protein. This sample carries roughly 1.5 million distinct CDR3 sequences, roughly 43% of them seen once, and the ten largest clones take around 4%. The material sequenced was blood. Source of these receptors: a woman aged 18-30 years in good health.

The chain combines TRBV30 with TRBJ2-5; 7 bases match TRBD2. Germline assignment: CDR1 GTSNPN and CDR2 SVGIG (reference sequence). This CDR3 region has 15 residues. The J segment lost 1 base and the V segment lost 1 base, leaving 6 bases of the junction unmatched. The CDR3 is CAWSGEGVPQETQYF. The CDR3 bases are TGTGCCTGGAGTGGGGAGGGAGTTCCCCAAGAGACCCAGTACTTC.

There are a few counts of this clonotype. The rearrangement joins TRBV6-5 to TRBJ1-4; 9 bases are a match to TRBD1. The CDR3 sequence is 15 residues long. Trimming cost V 6 bases and J 6 bases; bases outside gene matches: 8. Looked up from germline, CDR1 is MNHEY and CDR2 is SVGAGI. The CDR3 nucleotides are TGTGCCAGCAGCCCCGGACAGGGGCTGTATGAAAAACTGTTTTTT. Translated: CASSPGQGLYEKLFF.

This clonotype has only a few counts. V usage is TRBV7-2 and J usage is TRBJ1-5; D possibly corresponds to TRBD1 (6 bases). Germline CDR1 SGHTA, CDR2 FQGNSA. V dropped 5 bases and J dropped 1 base, with 15 bases sitting between them. CDR3 size: 16 residues. The CDR3: CASSLQGLSSNQPQHF. CDR3 DNA: TGTGCCAGCAGCCTACAGGGACTTTCAAGCAATCAGCCCCAGCATTTT.

The gene calls are TRBV14 and TRBJ2-3, with D possibly matching TRBD2 (5 bases). Germline V lookup: CDR1 SGHDN, CDR2 FVKESK. Between the trimmed V and J ends, which lost 0 bases and 9 bases, there was a span of 13 bases. The CDR3 consists of 14 residues. The CDR3 DNA reads as TGTGCCAGCAGCCAAGATTTAGTTTGGGAGACGCAGTATTTT. Translated, it gives CASSQDLVWETQYF.

This clonotype was recorded once. The V gene is TRBV27, the J gene TRBJ1-2, with TRBD1 as a possible D gene (5 bases). The CDR3 consists of 14 residues. Germline V gene data show CDR1 as MNHEY and CDR2 as SMNVEV (reference sequence). V was clipped by 5 bases and J by 0 bases, with 10 bases between them. The CDR3 nucleotides are TGTGCCAGCAGTGGGGACGGCACTAACTATGGCTACACCTTC. It codes for CASSGDGTNYGYTF.

The chain couples TRBV4-1 to TRBJ2-1; maybe TRBD2 (7 bases). This CDR3 is built from 16 residues. Trimming took off 1 base at V and 10 bases at J, with 20 bases between the two ends. Per the germline V gene, CDR1 is MGHRA and CDR2 is YSYEKL. This CDR3 reads CASSQVGGGLIREQFF. CDR3 DNA sequence: TGCGCCAGCAGCCAAGTAGGGGGGGGTCTGATTCGGGAGCAGTTCTTC.

The V call is TRBV18, the J call TRBJ1-4; D perhaps matches TRBD1 (6 bases). V was clipped by 0 bases and J by 8 bases, with 13 bases between them. This CDR3 has 15 amino acids. Germline CDR1 reads KGHSH; CDR2 reads LQKENI. The CDR3 sequence is CASSPPSGAREKLFF. CDR3 DNA: TGTGCCAGCTCACCACCGTCGGGGGCGCGCGAAAAACTGTTTTTT.